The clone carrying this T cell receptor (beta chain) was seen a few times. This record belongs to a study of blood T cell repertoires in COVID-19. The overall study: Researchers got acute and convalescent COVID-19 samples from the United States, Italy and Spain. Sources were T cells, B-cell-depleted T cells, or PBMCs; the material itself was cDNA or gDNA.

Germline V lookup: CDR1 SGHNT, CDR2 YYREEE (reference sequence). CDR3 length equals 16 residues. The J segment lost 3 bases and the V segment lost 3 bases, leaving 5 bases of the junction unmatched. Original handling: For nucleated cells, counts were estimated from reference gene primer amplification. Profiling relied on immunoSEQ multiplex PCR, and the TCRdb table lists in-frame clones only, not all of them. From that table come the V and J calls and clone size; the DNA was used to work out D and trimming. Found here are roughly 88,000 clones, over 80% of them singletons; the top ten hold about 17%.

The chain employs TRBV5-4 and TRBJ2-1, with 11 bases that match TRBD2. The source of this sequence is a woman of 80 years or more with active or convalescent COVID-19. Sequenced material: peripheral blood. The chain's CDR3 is CASSSPSGGRYNEQFF. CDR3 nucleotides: TGTGCCAGCAGCTCACCTAGCGGGGGGCGCTACAATGAGCAGTTCTTC.